Below are 25 T cell receptor beta chains sequenced from a single sample in a study of blood T cell repertoires in COVID-19. The data were produced by immunoSEQ multiplex PCR, yet TCRdb's version contains in-frame clones alone and is incomplete. Among about 46,000 clones listed, around 83% were seen once. Input material: peripheral blood. These receptors all stem from a woman older than 75 with acute or convalescent COVID-19.

V is TRBV19 and J is TRBJ2-1; the match to TRBD2 covers 10 bases. Germline-derived CDR1 and CDR2 are LNHDA and SQIVND (reference sequence). The CDR3 spans 18 residues. With V trimmed by 3 bases and J by 5 bases, 13 bases remained unmatched. The CDR3 region has the DNA TGTGCCAGTAGTATCAGACTAGCGGGCGGACCTGTCCACAATGAGCAGTTCTTC. Translation: CASSIRLAGGPVHNEQFF.

The chain joins TRBV5-6 to TRBJ1-5; 7 bases are a match to TRBD1. V dropped 4 bases and J dropped 4; count of bases not matched to a gene: 17. The germline gives CDR1 SGHDT, CDR2 YYEEEE. This CDR3 region has 18 residues. This CDR3 reads CASSPSPLKTGMNQPQHF. The CDR3 DNA follows: TGTGCCAGCAGCCCGTCCCCCCTTAAGACAGGGATGAATCAGCCCCAGCATTTT.

The CDR3 loop reads CASSQGGRGEQYF. The CDR3 DNA reads as TGTGCCAGCAGCCAAGGCGGTCGGGGCGAGCAGTACTTC. This rearrangement joins TRBV3-1 (or the pseudogene TRBV3-2) to TRBJ2-7; D perhaps matches TRBD2 (5 bases). Germline V gives CDR1 LGHDT, CDR2 YNNKEL (reference sequence). The V and J ends lost 1 base and 6 bases respectively, with 10 bases between them. CDR3 length: 13 amino acids.

The chain links TRBV11-3 to TRBJ2-2; 8 nucleotides agree with TRBD1. The J segment lost 4 bases and the V segment lost 3 bases, leaving 10 bases of the junction unmatched. Germline CDR1 and CDR2: SGHNT and YENEEA. The CDR3 runs 17 residues. CDR3 sequence reads: CASSFPGDRGGTGELFF. The CDR3 DNA reads as TGTGCCAGCAGCTTTCCCGGAGACAGGGGTGGCACCGGGGAGCTGTTTTTT.

The chain has TRBV9 and TRBJ2-1; TRBD2 matches at 12 bases. Unmatched junction bases numbered 8, after V lost 3 bases and J lost 4 bases. Germline loops: CDR1 SGDLS, CDR2 YYNGEE. This CDR3 comprises 17 residues. In nucleotides, the CDR3 is TGTGCCAGCAGCGGCCACGGGACTAGCGGGCGATACAATGAGCAGTTCTTC. Translated: CASSGHGTSGRYNEQFF.

This chain uses TRBV4-1 with TRBJ1-5; weak D call: TRBD1 (5 bases). Trimming pared 2 bases from V and 0 bases from J, leaving 8 bases between. The CDR3 covers 15 residues. Per germline, CDR1 MGHRA and CDR2 YSYEKL. The CDR3 nucleotides read TGCGCCAGCAGCCAATCAGGGCATAGCAATCAGCCCCAGCATTTT. Protein sequence: CASSQSGHSNQPQHF.

This chain's CDR3 is CASSPTGMNTEAFF. DNA for the CDR3: TGTGCCAGCAGCCCGACAGGTATGAACACTGAAGCTTTCTTT. The chain recombines TRBV7-9 with TRBJ1-1; maybe TRBD1 (6 bases). V lost 5 bases to trimming and J lost 0 bases, with 10 bases between them. The V gene's germline CDR1 is SEHNR and CDR2 FQNEAQ (reference sequence). CDR3 length: 14 amino acids.

J is TRBJ1-1 and V is TRBV27; 9 bases match TRBD1. This CDR3 has 16 residues. V lost 0 bases, J lost 11 bases, and 13 bases stayed unmatched. From germline, CDR1 is MNHEY and CDR2 SMNVEV (reference sequence). The CDR3: CASSLSGTGTRVVAFF. Written as DNA, the CDR3 is TGTGCCAGCAGTTTATCGGGGACAGGGACTAGGGTCGTCGCTTTCTTT.

V and J are TRBV2 and TRBJ1-3, with D unresolved. Trimming took 8 bases from V and 2 from J, leaving 10 bases between them. Germline V lookup: CDR1 SNHLY, CDR2 FYNNEI. CDR3 length: 13 amino acids. The CDR3 DNA is TGTGCCAGCCAGGACGGGGCTGGAAACACCATATATTTT. This gives the protein CASQDGAGNTIYF.

This chain's CDR3 is CASSIGGFWVNQPQHF. In DNA form, the CDR3 reads TGTGCCAGTAGTATCGGGGGGTTTTGGGTCAATCAGCCCCAGCATTTT. The rearrangement links TRBV19 to TRBJ1-5, with a tentative D call TRBD1 (5 bases). From germline, CDR1 is LNHDA and CDR2 SQIVND (reference sequence). The CDR3 sequence is 16 residues long. Trimming cost V 3 bases and J 3 bases, with 15 bases left between them.

The chain employs TRBV9 and TRBJ2-5; possible D gene TRBD1, 5 bases. Trimming cost V 3 bases and J 5 bases, with 14 bases left between them. The length of the CDR3 is 14 residues. Germline CDR1 and CDR2: SGDLS and YYNGEE. CDR3 sequence reads: CASSEGPDRETQYF. The CDR3 nucleotides are TGTGCCAGCAGCGAGGGGCCCGACCGGGAGACCCAGTACTTC.

This sequence joins TRBV6-5 and TRBJ1-1; 9 bases match TRBD1. Germline V gene data show CDR1 as MNHEY and CDR2 as SVGAGI. The CDR3 is 14 residues long. With 5 bases clipped from V and 1 base from J, the junction kept 2 bases outside the gene matches. CDR3 nucleotide sequence: TGTGCCAGCAGTAAGGACAGGGGGAACACTGAAGCTTTCTTT. This gives the protein CASSKDRGNTEAFF.

In its sample, this clone was seen a few times. This chain connects TRBV7-9 to TRBJ1-2, with TRBD1 matching 7 bases. In germline, CDR1 is SEHNR, CDR2 FQNEAQ (reference sequence). The CDR3 is 13 amino acids. V shed 1 base, J shed 5 bases, and the junction held 1 base outside the gene matches. CDR3 amino acids: CASSLETGYGYTF. CDR3 in DNA: TGTGCCAGCAGCTTAGAGACAGGGTATGGCTACACCTTC.

Concerning this clone: A junction boundary mismatches the germline segment, possibly from a read error. This rearrangement joins TRBV7-9 to TRBJ1-2, with 7 bases identical to TRBD1. The length of the CDR3 is 14 residues. In germline, CDR1 is SEHNR, CDR2 FQNEAQ (reference sequence). CDR3 sequence: CASSLAGGHYGHTF. DNA of the CDR3: TGTGCCAGCAGCTTAGCAGGGGGCCACTATGGCCACACCTTC.

This chain connects TRBV7-3 to TRBJ1-2; 7 bases are shared with TRBD1. Germline loops: CDR1 SGHTA, CDR2 FQGTGA. The CDR3 has 14 residues. V gave up 5 bases and J gave up 9 bases; unmatched junction bases: 12. For the CDR3, the DNA is TGTGCCAGCAGCCCCCAGGGGGGCGACAGAAGCTACACCTTC. This gives the protein CASSPQGGDRSYTF. The whole variable domain, filled in from reference TRBV7-3 and TRBJ1-2, reads GAGVSQTPSNKVTEKGKYVELRCDPISGHTALYWYRQSLGQGPEFLIYFQGTGAADDSGLPNDRFFAVRPEGSVSTLKIQRTERGDSAVYLCASSPQGGDRSYTFGSGTRLTVV.

Only one count was recorded for this clone. The chain links TRBV12-3 or TRBV12-4 to TRBJ2-1; D might be TRBD1 (6 bases). The CDR3 covers 13 residues. The V end lost 2 bases, the J end lost 13 bases, and 15 bases lay between the germline ends. As DNA, the CDR3 is TGTGCCAGCAGTTTAAATCAGGGGAGTAATCAGTTCTTC. Residues: CASSLNQGSNQFF.

The count of this clone is one. This chain links TRBV5-1 with TRBJ1-5; D might be TRBD1 (5 bases). There are 15 residues in the CDR3. Germline CDR1 and CDR2: SGHRS and YFSETQ. Trimming removed 0 bases from V and 10 bases from J, with 17 bases in between. This chain's CDR3 is CASSLEAQGLSPQHF. The CDR3 DNA is TGCGCCAGCAGCTTGGAGGCCCAGGGCCTATCACCCCAGCATTTT.

V gene TRBV7-9 combines with J gene TRBJ2-7; tentative D call: TRBD2 (5 bases). The CDR3 runs 15 residues. Trimming removed 5 bases at V and 3 bases at J, with 17 bases between. Looked up from germline, CDR1 is SEHNR and CDR2 is FQNEAQ (reference sequence). The CDR3 reads CASSRKMDSGYEQYF. In DNA, the CDR3 is TGTGCCAGCAGCCGAAAGATGGACTCAGGCTACGAGCAGTACTTC.

This clone has more than one count but fewer than ten. CDR3 sequence: CASSLTGTGYEKLFF. In DNA form, the CDR3 reads TGTGCCAGCAGCTTAACCGGGACAGGGTATGAAAAACTGTTTTTT. The gene calls are TRBV7-8 and TRBJ1-4, with 9 bases matching TRBD1. CDR1 and CDR2 from the germline V gene are SGHVS and FQNEAQ. With V trimmed by 2 bases and J by 6 bases, 4 bases remained unmatched. This CDR3 is built from 15 residues.

This chain uses TRBV7-2 with TRBJ1-5; D ambiguous. This CDR3 has 15 amino acids. V shed 1 base and J shed 0 bases, with 7 bases lying between them. Per the germline V gene, CDR1 is SGHTA and CDR2 is FQGNSA. DNA for the CDR3: TGTGCCAGCAGCTTAGTAACAGATAGCAATCAGCCCCAGCATTTT. Translating gives CASSLVTDSNQPQHF.

The chain recombines TRBV27 with TRBJ1-1; tentatively, D is TRBD1 (6 bases). Trimming left V 4 bases short and J 3 bases short, with 9 bases between. The CDR3 runs 13 residues. From germline, CDR1 is MNHEY and CDR2 SMNVEV (reference sequence). CDR3 sequence reads: CASSYRDYTEAFF. CDR3 bases: TGTGCCAGCAGTTACAGGGATTACACTGAAGCTTTCTTT.

This rearrangement joins TRBV19 to TRBJ1-5; possible D gene TRBD1, 6 bases. The V end lost 0 bases, the J end lost 0 bases, and 12 bases lay between the germline ends. This CDR3 spans 17 amino acids. The germline gives CDR1 LNHDA, CDR2 SQIVND (reference sequence). The CDR3 DNA follows: TGTGCCAGTAGTATAGACGAGACAGGTTATAGCAATCAGCCCCAGCATTTT. Residues: CASSIDETGYSNQPQHF. The full variable domain, with the rest looked up from reference TRBV19 and TRBJ1-5, is DGGITQSPKYLFRKEGQNVTLSCEQNLNHDAMYWYRQDPGQGLRLIYYSQIVNDFQKGDIAEGYSVSREKKESFPLTVTSAQKNPTAFYLCASSIDETGYSNQPQHFGDGTRLSIL.

The CDR3 here is CASSEGLSVETQYF. Written as DNA, the CDR3 is TGTGCCAGCAGTGAGGGACTTTCTGTTGAGACCCAGTACTTC. This chain joins TRBV6-1 and TRBJ2-5; D may be TRBD2 (6 bases). The CDR3 totals 14 residues. Germline lookup yields CDR1 MNHNS and CDR2 SASEGT. The germline V and J ends were trimmed by 3 bases and 5 bases, with 13 bases remaining between them.

The chain is built from TRBV15 and TRBJ1-2; the match to TRBD1 covers 8 bases. The trim removed 0 bases at V and 5 bases at J, leaving 8 bases unmatched. The CDR3 consists of 16 residues. CDR1 is LNHNV, CDR2 YYDKDF, per germline (reference sequence). As DNA, the CDR3 is TGTGCCACCAGCAGAGATCTGGGACAGGCGGTATATGGCTACACCTTC. Translated, it gives CATSRDLGQAVYGYTF.

The genes are TRBV4-1 and TRBJ2-7; maybe TRBD2 (5 bases). V was pared by 1 base and J by 4 bases, with 14 bases between. CDR3 length: 15 amino acids. Germline-derived CDR1 and CDR2 are MGHRA and YSYEKL. The CDR3 bases are TGCGCCAGCAGCCAAGGTACCGGGGTGCAGTACGAGCAGTACTTC. As protein: CASSQGTGVQYEQYF.